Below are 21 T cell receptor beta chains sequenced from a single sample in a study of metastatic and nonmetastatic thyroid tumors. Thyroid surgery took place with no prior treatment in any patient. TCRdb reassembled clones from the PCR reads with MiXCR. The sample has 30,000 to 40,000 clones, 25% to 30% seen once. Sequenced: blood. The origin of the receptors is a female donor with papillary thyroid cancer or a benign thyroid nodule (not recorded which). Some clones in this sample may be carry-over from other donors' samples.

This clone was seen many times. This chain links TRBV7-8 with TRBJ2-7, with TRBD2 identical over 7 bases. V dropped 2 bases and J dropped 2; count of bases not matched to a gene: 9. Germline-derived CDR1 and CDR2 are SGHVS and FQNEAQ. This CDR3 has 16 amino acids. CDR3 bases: TGTGCCAGCAGCTTATTGTTAGGGAGCGGGGCCTACGAGCAGTACTTC. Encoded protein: CASSLLLGSGAYEQYF.

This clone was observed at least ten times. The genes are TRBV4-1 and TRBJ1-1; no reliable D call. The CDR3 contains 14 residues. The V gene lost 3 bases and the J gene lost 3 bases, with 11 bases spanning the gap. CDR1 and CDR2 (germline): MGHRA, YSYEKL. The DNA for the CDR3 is TGCGCCAGCAGCCATGGGCTTGGGGACACTGAAGCTTTCTTT. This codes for CASSHGLGDTEAFF.

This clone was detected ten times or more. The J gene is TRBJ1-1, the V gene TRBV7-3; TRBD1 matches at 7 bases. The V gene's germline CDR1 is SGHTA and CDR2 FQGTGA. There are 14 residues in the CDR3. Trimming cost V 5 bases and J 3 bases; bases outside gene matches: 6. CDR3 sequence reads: CASSKIQGDTEAFF. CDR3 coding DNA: TGTGCCAGCAGCAAGATCCAGGGGGACACTGAAGCTTTCTTT. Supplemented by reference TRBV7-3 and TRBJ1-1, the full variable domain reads GAGVSQTPSNKVTEKGKYVELRCDPISGHTALYWYRQSLGQGPEFLIYFQGTGAADDSGLPNDRFFAVRPEGSVSTLKIQRTERGDSAVYLCASSKIQGDTEAFFGQGTRLTVV.

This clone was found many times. This CDR3 reads CASSLLVGREEQYF. In nucleotides, the CDR3 is TGTGCCAGCAGTTTGTTGGTAGGGCGGGAAGAGCAGTACTTC. The chain uses TRBV28 and TRBJ2-7, with D possibly matching TRBD2 (6 bases). The CDR3 totals 14 residues. V lost 3 bases and J lost 7, with 16 bases in between. The germline gives CDR1 MDHEN, CDR2 SYDVKM. Full variable domain (missing parts from reference TRBV28 and TRBJ2-7): DVKVTQSSRYLVKRTGEKVFLECVQDMDHENMFWYRQDPGLGLRLIYFSYDVKMKEKGDIPEGYSVSREKKERFSLILESASTNQTSMYLCASSLLVGREEQYFGPGTRLTVT.

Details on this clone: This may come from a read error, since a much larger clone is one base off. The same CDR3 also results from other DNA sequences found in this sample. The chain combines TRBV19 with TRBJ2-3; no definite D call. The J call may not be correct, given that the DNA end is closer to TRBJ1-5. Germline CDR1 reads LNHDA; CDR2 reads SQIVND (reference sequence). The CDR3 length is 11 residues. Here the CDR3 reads CASTLRDTQHF. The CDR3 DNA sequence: TGTGCCAGTACCCTACGTGATACGCAGCATTTT.

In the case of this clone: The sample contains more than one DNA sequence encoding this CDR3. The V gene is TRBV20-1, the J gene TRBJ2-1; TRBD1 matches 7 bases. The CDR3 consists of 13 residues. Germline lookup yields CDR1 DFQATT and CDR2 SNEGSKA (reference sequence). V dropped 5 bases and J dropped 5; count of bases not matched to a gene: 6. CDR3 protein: CSAYRTGHNEQFF. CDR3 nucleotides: TGCAGTGCTTATCGGACAGGTCACAATGAGCAGTTCTTC.

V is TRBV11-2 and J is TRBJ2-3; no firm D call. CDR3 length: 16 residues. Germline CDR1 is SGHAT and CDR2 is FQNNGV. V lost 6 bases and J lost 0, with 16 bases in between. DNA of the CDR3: TGTGCCAGCAGGCGTAACCTAAGGCCAAGCACAGATACGCAGTATTTT. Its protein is CASRRNLRPSTDTQYF.

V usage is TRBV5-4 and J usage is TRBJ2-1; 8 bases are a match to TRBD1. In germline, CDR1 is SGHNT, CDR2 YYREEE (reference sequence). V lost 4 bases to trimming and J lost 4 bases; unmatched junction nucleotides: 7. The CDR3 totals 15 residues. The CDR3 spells CASSRGQATYNEQFF. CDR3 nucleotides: TGTGCCAGCAGCAGGGGACAGGCCACTTACAATGAGCAGTTCTTC.

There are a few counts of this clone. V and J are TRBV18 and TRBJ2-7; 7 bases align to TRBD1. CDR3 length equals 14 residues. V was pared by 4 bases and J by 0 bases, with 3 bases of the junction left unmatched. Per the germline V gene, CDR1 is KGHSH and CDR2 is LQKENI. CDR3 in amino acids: CASSRTGGSYEQYF. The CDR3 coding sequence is TGTGCCAGCTCACGGACAGGTGGCTCCTACGAGCAGTACTTC.

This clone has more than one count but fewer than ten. The CDR3: CASSGGGQGGGYTF. The CDR3 DNA is TGTGCCAGCAGTGGGGGCGGACAGGGGGGTGGCTACACCTTC. The chain carries TRBV28 and TRBJ1-2; 10 bases are shared with TRBD1. In germline, CDR1 is MDHEN, CDR2 SYDVKM. The CDR3 is 14 residues long. Trimming cost V 5 bases and J 7 bases; bases outside gene matches: 7.

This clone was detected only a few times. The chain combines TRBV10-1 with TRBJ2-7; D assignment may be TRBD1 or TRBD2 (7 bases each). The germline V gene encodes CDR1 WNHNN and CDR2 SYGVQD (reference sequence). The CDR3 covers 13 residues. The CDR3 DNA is TGCTCACCCAGGGGGGGGACTTTCTCCGAGCAGTACTTC. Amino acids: CSPRGGTFSEQYF.

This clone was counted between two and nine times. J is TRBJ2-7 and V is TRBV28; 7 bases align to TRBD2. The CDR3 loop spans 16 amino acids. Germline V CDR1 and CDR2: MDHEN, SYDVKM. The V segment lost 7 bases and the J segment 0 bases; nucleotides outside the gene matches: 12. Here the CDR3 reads CASMGGDGGSSYEQYF. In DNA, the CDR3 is TGTGCCAGCATGGGGGGGGACGGCGGTAGCTCCTACGAGCAGTACTTC.

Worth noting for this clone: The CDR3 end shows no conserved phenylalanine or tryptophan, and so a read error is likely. The CDR3 region has the DNA TGTGCCAGCAGCCATACGACAGGGGGCTTGTATGGCTACACCGTC. This codes for CASSHTTGGLYGYTV. V gene TRBV3-1 combines with J gene TRBJ1-2, with TRBD1 identical over 10 bases. V was pared by 3 bases and J by 5 bases, with 6 bases of the junction left unmatched. Germline CDR1 is LGHDT and CDR2 is YNNKEL (reference sequence). CDR3 size: 15 residues.

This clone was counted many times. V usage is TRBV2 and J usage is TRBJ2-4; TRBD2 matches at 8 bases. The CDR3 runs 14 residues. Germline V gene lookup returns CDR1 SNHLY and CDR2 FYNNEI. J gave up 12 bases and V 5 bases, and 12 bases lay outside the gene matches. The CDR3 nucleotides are TGTGCCAGCAGTCCCCCGGGACTAGAGTTTAATCAGTACTTC. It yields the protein CASSPPGLEFNQYF.

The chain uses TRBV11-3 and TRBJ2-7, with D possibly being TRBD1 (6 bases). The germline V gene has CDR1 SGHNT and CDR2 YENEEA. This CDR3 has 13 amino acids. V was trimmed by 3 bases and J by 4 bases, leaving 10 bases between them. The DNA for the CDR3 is TGTGCCAGCAGCTTGACAGGTATTTACGAGCAGTACTTC. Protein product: CASSLTGIYEQYF.

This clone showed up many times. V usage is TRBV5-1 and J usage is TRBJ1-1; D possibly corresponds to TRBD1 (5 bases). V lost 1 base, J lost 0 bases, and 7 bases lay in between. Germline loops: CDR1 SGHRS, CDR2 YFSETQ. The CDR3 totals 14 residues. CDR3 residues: CASSLTGMNTEAFF. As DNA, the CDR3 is TGCGCCAGCAGCTTGACAGGCATGAACACTGAAGCTTTCTTT.

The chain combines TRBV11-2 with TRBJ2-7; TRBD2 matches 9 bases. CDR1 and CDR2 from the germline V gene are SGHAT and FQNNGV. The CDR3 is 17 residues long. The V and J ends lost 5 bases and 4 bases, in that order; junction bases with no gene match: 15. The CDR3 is CASSVSGVLAGYYEQYF. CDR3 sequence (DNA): TGTGCCAGCAGCGTAAGTGGAGTACTAGCGGGTTATTACGAGCAGTACTTC.

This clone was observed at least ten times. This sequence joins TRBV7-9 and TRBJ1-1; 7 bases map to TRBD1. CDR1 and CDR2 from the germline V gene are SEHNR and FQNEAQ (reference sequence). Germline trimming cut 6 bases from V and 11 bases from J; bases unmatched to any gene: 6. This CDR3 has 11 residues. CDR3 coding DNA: TGTGCCAGCAGTCCGGACAGGAGGGCTTTCTTT. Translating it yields CASSPDRRAFF.

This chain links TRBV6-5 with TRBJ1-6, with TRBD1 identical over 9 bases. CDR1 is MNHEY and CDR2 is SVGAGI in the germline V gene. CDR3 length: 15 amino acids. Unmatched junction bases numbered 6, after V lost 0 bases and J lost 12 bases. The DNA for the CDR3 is TGTGCCAGCAGTTACTCGGGACAGGGTGGTTTACCCCTCCACTTT. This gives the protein CASSYSGQGGLPLHF.

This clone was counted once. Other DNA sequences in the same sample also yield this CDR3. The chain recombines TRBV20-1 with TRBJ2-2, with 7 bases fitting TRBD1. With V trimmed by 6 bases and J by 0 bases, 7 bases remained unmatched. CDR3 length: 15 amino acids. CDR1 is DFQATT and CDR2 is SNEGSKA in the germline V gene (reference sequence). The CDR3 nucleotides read TGCAGTGCGCCCAGACAGGGATCGAACACCGGGGAGCTGTTTTTT. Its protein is CSAPRQGSNTGELFF.

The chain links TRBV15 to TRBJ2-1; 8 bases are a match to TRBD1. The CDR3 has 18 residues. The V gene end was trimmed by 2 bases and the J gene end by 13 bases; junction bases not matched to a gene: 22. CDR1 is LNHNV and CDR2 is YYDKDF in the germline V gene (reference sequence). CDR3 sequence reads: CATSRTSRPLRGHGSQFF. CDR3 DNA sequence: TGTGCCACCAGCAGAACCTCCAGACCCCTCAGGGGGCACGGGTCACAGTTCTTC.